This T cell receptor beta chain originates from a study of T cells in narcolepsy. Repertoires were generated with immunoSEQ multiplex PCR, while TCRdb's copy carries only in-frame clones and drops some. The sample records roughly 30,000 clones, roughly 78% being singletons. General study findings and limits: Blood of same and different patients, but not healthy controls, reportedly held recurring autoreactive clonotypes.

Comment on this clone: The antigen remains undetermined.

This sequence originates from a human donor with narcolepsy. Sequenced: CD45RA- memory CD4+ T cells from PBMCs.

The CDR3 protein is CASSPLPSGLSSYEQYF. The CDR3 nucleotides read TGTGCCAGTAGCCCCCTCCCCTCGGGACTGAGCTCCTACGAGCAGTACTTC. J is TRBJ2-7 and V is TRBV19, with a possible D match to TRBD2 (6 bases). There are 17 residues in the CDR3. CDR1 is LNHDA, CDR2 SQIVND, per germline (reference sequence). Trimming left V 6 bases short and J 0 bases short, with 21 bases between.